Below, one T cell receptor beta chain is given with its context. Its cognate antigen is unknown. Germline V gene lookup returns CDR1 MGHRA and CDR2 YSYEKL. The junction had 3 bases not matched to a gene; V was cut back by 1 base and J by 0 bases. CDR3 length: 15 amino acids. The data were taken from a study of cytomegalovirus exposure and HLA in healthy donors. Study in general: A later analysis reported the 100 to 150 validation repertoires used the same platform as the 666 first-cohort repertoires.

Study conclusions and caveats: Among TCR beta chains, those listed as cytomegalovirus-associated numbered over 150. In vitro data verified a few CMV-associated chains as specific for CMV antigens. The classifier was said to identify cytomegalovirus status with high specificity and sensitivity.

Repertoires were generated with immunoSEQ multiplex PCR, while TCRdb's copy carries only in-frame clones and drops some. Of a few hundred thousand clones in the sample, 85% to 90% were seen once. Sequences were obtained from PBMCs. This receptor was obtained from a woman younger than 30 in good health and CMV-seronegative. This chain links TRBV4-1 with TRBJ2-7; TRBD2 aligns across 7 bases. CDR3 sequence reads: CASSQGASGSYEQYF. The CDR3 DNA reads as TGCGCCAGCAGCCAAGGGGCTAGCGGCTCCTACGAGCAGTACTTC.